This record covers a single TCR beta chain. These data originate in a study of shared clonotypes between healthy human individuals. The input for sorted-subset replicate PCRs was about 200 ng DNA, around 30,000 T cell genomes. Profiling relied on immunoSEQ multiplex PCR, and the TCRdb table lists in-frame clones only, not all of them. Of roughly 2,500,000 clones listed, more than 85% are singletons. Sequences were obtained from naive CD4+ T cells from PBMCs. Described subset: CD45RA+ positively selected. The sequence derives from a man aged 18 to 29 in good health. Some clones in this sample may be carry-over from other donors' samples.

The CDR3 coding sequence is TGTGCCAGCTCACCCACCGCAAGAGGGCCCACCGAATCCTATTTT. Protein sequence: CASSPTARGPTESYF. The chain is built from TRBV18 and TRBJ1-3; D is unresolved. The V gene lost 3 bases and the J gene lost 16 bases, with 25 bases spanning the gap. CDR1 and CDR2 (germline): KGHSH, LQKENI. CDR3 size: 15 residues. Full variable domain (remainder filled in from reference TRBV18 and TRBJ1-3): NAGVMQNPRHLVRRRGQEARLRCSPMKGHSHVYWYRQLPEEGLKFMVYLQKENIIDESGMPKERFSAEFPKEGPSILRIQQVVRGDSAAYFCASSPTARGPTESYFGEGSWLTVV.